This T cell receptor (beta chain) was recovered during a study of T cell responses to AZD1222 COVID-19 vaccine. Regarding the study as a whole: The study sampled repertoires only after the peak T cell response.

The CDR3 sequence is 15 residues long. V lost 0 bases and J 3 bases, leaving 12 bases between the germline ends. Germline CDR1 and CDR2: MGHRA and YSYEKL. To note about this clone: No antigen is known for it.

Sequencing used immunoSEQ multiplex PCR; TCRdb keeps in-frame clones, though not all of them. Here the sample spans 180,000 or so clones, 90% to 95% being singletons. The specimen was peripheral blood, collected 28 days after the second AZD1222 dose. The chain recombines TRBV4-1 with TRBJ2-7; a possible D gene is TRBD1 (5 bases). The sequence was collected from an adult who received the AZD1222 COVID-19 vaccine. The CDR3 DNA reads as TGCGCCAGCAGCCAAGAAGCCAGGGTGAACTACGAGCAGTACTTC. Its translation is CASSQEARVNYEQYF.